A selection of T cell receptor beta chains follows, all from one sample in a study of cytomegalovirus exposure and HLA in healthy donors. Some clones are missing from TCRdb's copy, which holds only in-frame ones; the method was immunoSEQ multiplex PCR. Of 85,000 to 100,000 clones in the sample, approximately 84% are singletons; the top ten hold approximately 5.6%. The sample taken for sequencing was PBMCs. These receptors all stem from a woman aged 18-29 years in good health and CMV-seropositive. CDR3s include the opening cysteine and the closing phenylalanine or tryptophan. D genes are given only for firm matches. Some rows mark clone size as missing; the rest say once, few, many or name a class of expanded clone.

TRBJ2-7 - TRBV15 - TGTGCCACCGGGGTAGCGGCCTACGAGCAGTACTTC CATGVAAYEQYF
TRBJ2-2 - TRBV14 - TGTGCCAGCAGCCAAGTACAGAACACCGGGGAGCTGTTTTTT CASSQVQNTGELFF
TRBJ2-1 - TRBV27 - TGTGCCAGCAGTCTAACTGGTAAGAATGAGCAGTTCTTC CASSLTGKNEQFF
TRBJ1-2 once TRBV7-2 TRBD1 TGTGCCAGCAGCGGGACAGCAGTAGCTAACTATGGCTACACCTTC CASSGTAVANYGYTF
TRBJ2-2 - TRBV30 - TGTGCCTGGAGTGTAGACAGGGGGGAGCTGTTTTTT CAWSVDRGELFF
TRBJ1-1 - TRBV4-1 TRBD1 TGCGCCAGCAGCCAAGTGTCAGGGGGGAGAAACACTGAAGCTTTCTTT CASSQVSGGRNTEAFF
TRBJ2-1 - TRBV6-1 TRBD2 TGTGCCAGCAGGGAAGAAGCGGGGATCGGATACAATGAGCAGTTCTTC CASREEAGIGYNEQFF
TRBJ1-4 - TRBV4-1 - TGCGCCAGCAGCCAATCTTCTCGGGGGTTTAATGAAAAACTGTTTTTT CASSQSSRGFNEKLFF
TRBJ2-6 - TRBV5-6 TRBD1 TGTGCCAGCAGCTTTCTTGGGACAGGGGGCTTTGGGGCCAACGTCCTGACTTTC CASSFLGTGGFGANVLTF
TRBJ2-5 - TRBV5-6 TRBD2 TGTGCCAGCAGCTTTTTCGGGACGCTCTGGGGGGGGGAGACCCAGTACTTC CASSFFGTLWGGETQYF
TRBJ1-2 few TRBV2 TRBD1 TGTGCCAGCAGTGCACCAGACGGCGCCGGGACAGCGATAGCTAACTATGGCTACACCTTC CASSAPDGAGTAIANYGYTF
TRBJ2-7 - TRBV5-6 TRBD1 TGTGCCAGCAGGGGACAGGGGTACTACGAGCAGTACTTC CASRGQGYYEQYF
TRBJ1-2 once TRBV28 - TGTGCCAGCAGTTCATTAGGAGGGTCGGTCGGCTACACCTTC CASSSLGGSVGYTF
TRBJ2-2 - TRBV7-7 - TGTGCTAGCTTGACAAACACCGGGGAGCTGTTTTTT CASLTNTGELFF
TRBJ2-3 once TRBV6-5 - TGTGCCAGCAGTTATTTTTCGGGATCGTTAGATACGCAGTATTTT CASSYFSGSLDTQYF
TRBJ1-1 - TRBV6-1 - TGTGCCAGCAGTGAAGCGCACAAGTTTTACACTGAAGCTTTCTTT CASSEAHKFYTEAFF
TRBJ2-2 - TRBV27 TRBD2 TGTGCCACCGGACTAGCGGGGGTGGCCGGGGAGCTGTTTTTT CATGLAGVAGELFF
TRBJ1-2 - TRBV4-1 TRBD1 TGCGCCAGCAGCCAAGAAGGGACAGCCTCAGGATCTCGTACCTTC CASSQEGTASGSRTF
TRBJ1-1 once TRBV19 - TGTGCCAGTAGTATAGGGGCAGGAAGGACTGAAGCTTTCTTT CASSIGAGRTEAFF
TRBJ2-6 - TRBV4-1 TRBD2 TGCGCCAGCAGCCAATTAGCGGGGGTTTATGGGGCCAACGTCCTGACTTTC CASSQLAGVYGANVLTF
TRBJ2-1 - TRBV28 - TGTGCCAGCACCCCCCCCCGGGGGAAGCAGTTCTTC CASTPPRGKQFF
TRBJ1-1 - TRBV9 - TGTGCCAGCAGCCCTCCTGGTGCGGGGAACACTGAAGCTTTCTTT CASSPPGAGNTEAFF
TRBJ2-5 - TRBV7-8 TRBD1 TGTGCCAGCAGCCTTGGGACAGAGGAGACCCAGTACTTC CASSLGTEETQYF
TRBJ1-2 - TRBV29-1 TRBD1 TGCAGCGTCAACGACAGGGTGAATGGCTACACCTTC CSVNDRVNGYTF
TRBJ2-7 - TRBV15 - TGTGCCACCAGCAGAGGCTTGCGGGGAGTCGGGTACGAGCAGTACTTC CATSRGLRGVGYEQYF